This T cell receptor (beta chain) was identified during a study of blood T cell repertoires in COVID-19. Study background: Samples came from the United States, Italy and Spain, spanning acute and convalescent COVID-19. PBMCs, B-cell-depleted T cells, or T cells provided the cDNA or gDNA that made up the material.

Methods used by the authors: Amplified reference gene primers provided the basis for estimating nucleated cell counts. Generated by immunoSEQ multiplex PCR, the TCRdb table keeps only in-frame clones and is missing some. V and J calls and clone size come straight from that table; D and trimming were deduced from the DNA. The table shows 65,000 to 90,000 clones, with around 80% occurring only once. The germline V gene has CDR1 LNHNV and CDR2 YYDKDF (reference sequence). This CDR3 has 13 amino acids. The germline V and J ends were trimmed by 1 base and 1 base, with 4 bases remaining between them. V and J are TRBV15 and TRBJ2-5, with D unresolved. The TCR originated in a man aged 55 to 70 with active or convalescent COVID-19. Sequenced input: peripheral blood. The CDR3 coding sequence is TGTGCCACCAGCAGAGGTCGCCAAGAGACCCAGTACTTC. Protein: CATSRGRQETQYF.